This T cell receptor (beta chain) is from a study of Graves' ophthalmopathy and Graves' hyperthyroidism. This clonotype occurred many times. TCR beta CDR3 amplification used RNA transcripts. An initial RT-PCR round employing HTBI primers preceded a second-round multiplex PCR. TCRdb re-called the multiplex PCR reads through MiXCR, storing one row per CDR3 protein. In the table there are 210,000 or so distinct CDR3 sequences, less than 30% of which are singletons. The CDR3 extends over 14 amino acids. Trimming took off 4 bases at V and 0 bases at J, with 10 bases between the two ends. CDR1 is LNHDA, CDR2 SQIVND, per germline (reference sequence).

The receptor was derived from a man aged 50 to 59 with Graves' ophthalmopathy. Sequencing was performed on peripheral blood. The V call is TRBV19, the J call TRBJ2-7; a weak D match, TRBD1 (6 bases). CDR3: CASSRDTISYEQYF. CDR3 in DNA: TGTGCCAGTAGTAGGGACACCATCTCCTACGAGCAGTACTTC.